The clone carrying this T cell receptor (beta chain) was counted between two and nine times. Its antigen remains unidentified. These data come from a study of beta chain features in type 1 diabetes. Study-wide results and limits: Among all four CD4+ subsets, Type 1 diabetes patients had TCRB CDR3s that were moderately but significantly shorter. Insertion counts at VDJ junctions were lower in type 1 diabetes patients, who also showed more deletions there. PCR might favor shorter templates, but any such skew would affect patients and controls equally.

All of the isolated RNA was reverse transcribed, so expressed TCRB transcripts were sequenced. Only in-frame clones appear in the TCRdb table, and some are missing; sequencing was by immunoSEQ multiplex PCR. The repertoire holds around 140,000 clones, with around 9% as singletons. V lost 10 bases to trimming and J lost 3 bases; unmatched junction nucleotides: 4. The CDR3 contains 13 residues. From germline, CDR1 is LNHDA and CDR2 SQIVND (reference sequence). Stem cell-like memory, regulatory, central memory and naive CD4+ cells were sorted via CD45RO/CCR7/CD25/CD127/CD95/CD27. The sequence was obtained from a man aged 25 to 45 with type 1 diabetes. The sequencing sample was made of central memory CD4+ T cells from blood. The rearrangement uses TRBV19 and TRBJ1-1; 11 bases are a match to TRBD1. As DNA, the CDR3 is TGTGCCACCCTGGGACAGGGGGACACTGAAGCTTTCTTT. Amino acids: CATLGQGDTEAFF.